These 19 T cell receptor beta chains were sequenced from one sample in a study of T-cell memory formation after mild COVID-19. MiXCR, run by TCRdb on the 5' RACE reads, gives a single entry per CDR3 protein. The repertoire holds tens of thousands of distinct CDR3 sequences, approximately 9.1% seen once, with about 10% in the top ten. Specimen: PBMCs or a T cell subset sorted from them (not recorded which). These receptors all come from an adult woman who had mild COVID-19 (a few samples of this study predate the infection). Cell type and time point are not known.

This clonotype occurred a few times. This chain links TRBV2 with TRBJ2-3, with 9 bases matching TRBD2. There are 14 residues in the CDR3. Germline V gene lookup returns CDR1 SNHLY and CDR2 FYNNEI. J gave up 2 bases and V 8 bases, and 5 bases lay outside the gene matches. CDR3 in DNA: TGTGCCAGCTTAGCGGGGGTGTCCACAGATACGCAGTATTTT. This sequence encodes CASLAGVSTDTQYF.

In its sample, this clonotype was seen a few times. The chain combines TRBV20-1 with TRBJ1-4; 10 bases are shared with TRBD1. Losses at the gene ends were 5 bases for V and 4 bases for J; bases not matched to a gene: 1. The CDR3 has 13 residues. The germline V gene encodes CDR1 DFQATT and CDR2 SNEGSKA (reference sequence). The CDR3 DNA reads TGCAGTGCTTGGACAGGGGGTAATGAAAAACTGTTTTTT. Its protein product is CSAWTGGNEKLFF.

The chain uses TRBV3-1 and TRBJ2-7; D remains ambiguous. Trimming cost V 6 bases and J 2 bases, with 5 bases left between them. Germline V gives CDR1 LGHDT, CDR2 YNNKEL (reference sequence). The CDR3 has 11 amino acids. CDR3 sequence reads: CASRPPYEQYF. The CDR3 DNA reads as TGTGCCAGCAGACCCCCCTACGAGCAGTACTTC.

This clonotype was seen many times. This sequence joins TRBV7-8 and TRBJ2-3, with D perhaps matching TRBD1 or TRBD2 (5 bases each). Trimming removed 5 bases from V and 5 bases from J, with 11 bases in between. CDR1 SGHVS and CDR2 FQNEAQ come from the germline V gene. The CDR3 is 13 residues long. This chain's CDR3 is CASSQGTQDTQYF. CDR3 DNA sequence: TGTGCCAGCAGCCAAGGGACCCAAGATACGCAGTATTTT. Variable domain in full (rest from reference TRBV7-8 and TRBJ2-3): GAGVSQSPRYKVAKRGQDVALRCDPISGHVSLFWYQQALGQGPEFLTYFQNEAQLDKSGLPSDRFFAERPEGSVSTLKIQRTQQEDSAVYLCASSQGTQDTQYFGPGTRLTVL.

The chain uses TRBV7-3 and TRBJ1-6; possibly TRBD1 for D (6 bases). Germline V gene lookup returns CDR1 SGHTA and CDR2 FQGTGA. Trimming took off 6 bases at V and 8 bases at J, with 17 bases between the two ends. The CDR3 loop spans 15 amino acids. The CDR3 DNA reads TGTGCCAGCAGGCCACAGGGACATTCGGATTCACCCCTCCACTTT. It translates to CASRPQGHSDSPLHF. The complete variable domain, with remaining parts taken from reference TRBV7-3 and TRBJ1-6, reads GAGVSQTPSNKVTEKGKYVELRCDPISGHTALYWYRQSLGQGPEFLIYFQGTGAADDSGLPNDRFFAVRPEGSVSTLKIQRTERGDSAVYLCASRPQGHSDSPLHFGNGTRLTVT.

V usage is TRBV27 and J usage is TRBJ2-3; 7 bases fit TRBD2. Looked up from germline, CDR1 is MNHEY and CDR2 is SMNVEV (reference sequence). Unmatched junction bases numbered 5, after V lost 0 bases and J lost 5 bases. The CDR3 loop spans 15 amino acids. The CDR3 nucleotides read TGTGCCAGCAGTTTATCTGCGGGAGTGTTAGATACGCAGTATTTT. Residues: CASSLSAGVLDTQYF.

V is TRBV6-2 or TRBV6-3 and J is TRBJ2-3; TRBD2 aligns across 12 bases. Per the germline V gene, CDR1 is MNHEY and CDR2 is SVGEGT. This CDR3 is built from 18 residues. V lost 6 bases and J lost 5; bases outside the gene matches: 15. CDR3: CASSYDHASGGAVDTQYF. CDR3 DNA sequence: TGTGCCAGCAGCTACGACCATGCTAGCGGGGGGGCCGTAGATACGCAGTATTTT.

The chain has TRBV7-2 and TRBJ2-1, with 12 bases that match TRBD2. CDR1 SGHTA and CDR2 FQGNSA come from the germline V gene. The V gene end was trimmed by 5 bases and the J gene end by 1 base; junction bases not matched to a gene: 6. CDR3 size: 17 residues. The CDR3 nucleotides read TGTGCCAGCAGCCAAAGGACTAGCGGGGCTTCCTACAATGAGCAGTTCTTC. Translated: CASSQRTSGASYNEQFF.

The chain couples TRBV6-5 to TRBJ2-3; TRBD2 matches 7 bases. The CDR3 is 16 amino acids. J was trimmed by 4 bases and V by 6 bases; bases with no gene match: 13. Germline V gene sequence: CDR1 MNHEY, CDR2 SVGAGI. The CDR3 DNA reads TGTGCCAGCAGAACACGACTAGCTGGGTTTGCAGATACGCAGTATTTT. Translating it yields CASRTRLAGFADTQYF.

Many counts were recorded for this clonotype. The chain employs TRBV7-2 and TRBJ1-2; 8 bases match TRBD1. V lost 5 bases, J lost 8 bases, and 16 bases stayed unmatched. The CDR3 is made up of 16 amino acids. Germline CDR1 SGHTA, CDR2 FQGNSA. The DNA for the CDR3 is TGTGCCAGCAGCCCCGGAGGACAGGGTCGGGTTGGAGGCTACACCTTC. This sequence encodes CASSPGGQGRVGGYTF.

Notes on this clonotype: A much larger clonotype is one base distant, so this may be a read error. The rearrangement joins TRBV6-5 to TRBJ1-1; maybe TRBD1 (6 bases). This CDR3 is 11 amino acids long. Germline V lookup: CDR1 MNHEY, CDR2 SVGAGI. The CDR3 bases are TGTGACAGCAAAAAGGGGGTTGAGGCTTTCTTT. This translates into CDSKKGVEAFF.

This sequence joins TRBV7-2 and TRBJ2-7; D might be TRBD2 (6 bases). V lost 11 bases, J lost 0 bases, and 14 bases lay in between. The germline V gene has CDR1 SGHTA and CDR2 FQGNSA. CDR3 length equals 13 residues. The CDR3 nucleotides read TGTGCCGCCCGGGGGAGTGGCTCCTACGAGCAGTACTTC. It codes for CAARGSGSYEQYF.

This clonotype has a handful of counts. This chain uses TRBV5-1 with TRBJ2-5; no reliable D call. The CDR3 runs to 13 residues. CDR1 and CDR2 from the germline V gene are SGHRS and YFSETQ. Trimming took 3 bases from V and 2 from J, leaving 8 bases between them. The CDR3 here is CASSWADQETQYF. As DNA, the CDR3 is TGCGCCAGCAGCTGGGCCGATCAAGAGACCCAGTACTTC.

The rearrangement links TRBV28 to TRBJ2-2, with a tentative D call TRBD1 (6 bases). From germline, CDR1 is MDHEN and CDR2 SYDVKM. V was trimmed by 3 bases and J by 5 bases, leaving 13 bases between them. The CDR3 runs 15 residues. The CDR3 reads CASSLRDIETGELFF. The CDR3 nucleotides are TGTGCCAGCAGTTTGAGGGACATCGAAACCGGGGAGCTGTTTTTT.

This clonotype turned up a few times. V usage is TRBV9 and J usage is TRBJ1-1; a weak D match, TRBD1 (5 bases). CDR3 length: 15 residues. Germline values: CDR1 SGDLS, CDR2 YYNGEE. Trimming took off 0 bases at V and 1 base at J, with 10 bases between the two ends. CDR3 region: CASSVDSGGNTEAFF. The CDR3 coding sequence is TGTGCCAGCAGCGTAGACAGTGGGGGGAACACTGAAGCTTTCTTT.

The sample holds many counts of this clonotype. The CDR3 is CASSSRRTGGGTDTQYF. The CDR3 coding sequence is TGTGCCAGCAGCTCACGCCGGACAGGCGGGGGCACAGATACGCAGTATTTT. The rearrangement links TRBV7-9 to TRBJ2-3; D might be TRBD1 (7 bases). The CDR3 is 17 amino acids. CDR1 and CDR2 (germline): SEHNR, FQNEAQ (reference sequence). Trimming shortened V by 4 bases and J by 1 base, and 18 bases separated the two germline ends.

In this sample, this clonotype turned up a few times. This sequence joins TRBV7-3 and TRBJ2-3; possible D gene TRBD2, 5 bases. Germline CDR1 and CDR2: SGHTA and FQGTGA. Deletions cut 3 bases from V and 4 bases from J, with 8 bases between. CDR3 length: 13 amino acids. This CDR3 reads CASSFGRADTQYF. The CDR3 DNA is TGTGCCAGCAGCTTTGGGCGGGCAGATACGCAGTATTTT.

This clonotype was observed a few times. The gene calls are TRBV25-1 and TRBJ1-1; D ambiguous. Germline values: CDR1 MGHDK, CDR2 SYGVNS. V lost 6 bases and J lost 5, with 13 bases in between. This CDR3 has 13 residues. CDR3 sequence (DNA): TGTGCCAGCAGGGCTGAACGGTTGACTGAAGCTTTCTTT. Its protein is CASRAERLTEAFF.

This clonotype was observed a few times. The chain couples TRBV7-9 to TRBJ2-2; TRBD2 aligns across 10 bases. The CDR3 loop spans 19 amino acids. Losses at the gene ends were 0 bases for V and 5 bases for J; bases not matched to a gene: 12. Looked up from germline, CDR1 is SEHNR and CDR2 is FQNEAQ (reference sequence). The CDR3 is CASSLAEESGRARTGELFF. CDR3 bases: TGTGCCAGCAGCTTAGCGGAGGAGAGCGGGAGGGCCAGGACCGGGGAGCTGTTTTTT. Full variable domain (outside the CDR3, taken from reference TRBV7-9 and TRBJ2-2): DTGVSQNPRHKITKRGQNVTFRCDPISEHNRLYWYRQTLGQGPEFLTYFQNEAQLEKSRLLSDRFSAERPKGSFSTLEIQRTEQGDSAMYLCASSLAEESGRARTGELFFGEGSRLTVL.